This T cell receptor beta chain comes out of a study of cytomegalovirus exposure and HLA in healthy donors. Germline values: CDR1 SGDLS, CDR2 YYNGEE. The germline V and J ends were trimmed by 4 bases and 6 bases, with 8 bases remaining between them. This CDR3 region has 12 residues. In the PCR, 60 Vbeta and 13 Jbeta primers were used. Produced via immunoSEQ multiplex PCR; TCRdb's table is partial and in-frame only. Of around 130,000 clones listed, 8% to 9.5% are singletons. This clone turned up a few times. This chain connects TRBV9 to TRBJ2-1; D is unresolved. Sequencing input: PBMCs. The receptor comes from a man in his forties or fifties in good health and CMV-seronegative. This CDR3 reads CASSLSPNEQFF. In DNA form, the CDR3 reads TGTGCCAGCAGCCTTAGCCCCAATGAGCAGTTCTTC.